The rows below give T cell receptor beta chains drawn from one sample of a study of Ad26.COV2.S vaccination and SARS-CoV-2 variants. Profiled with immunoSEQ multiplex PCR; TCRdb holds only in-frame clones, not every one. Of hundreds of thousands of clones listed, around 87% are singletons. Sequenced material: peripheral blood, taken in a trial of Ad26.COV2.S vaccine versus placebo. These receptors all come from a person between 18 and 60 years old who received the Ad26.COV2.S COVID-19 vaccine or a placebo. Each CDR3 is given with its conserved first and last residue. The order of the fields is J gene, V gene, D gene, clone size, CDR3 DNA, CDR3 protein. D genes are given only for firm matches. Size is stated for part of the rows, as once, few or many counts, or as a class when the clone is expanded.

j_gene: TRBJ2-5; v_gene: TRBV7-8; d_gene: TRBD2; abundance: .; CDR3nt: TGTGCCAGCAGCCACGGGGCGGGGGGGCAAGAGACCCAGTACTTC; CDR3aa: CASSHGAGGQETQYF
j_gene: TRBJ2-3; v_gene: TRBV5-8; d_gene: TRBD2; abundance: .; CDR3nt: TGTGCCAGCAGCCCAAAGAGCGGGGGGGTAACGGATACGCAGTATTTT; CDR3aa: CASSPKSGGVTDTQYF
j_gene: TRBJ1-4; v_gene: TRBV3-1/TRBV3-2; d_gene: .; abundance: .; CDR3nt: TGTGCCAGCAGCCAAGATTTCGGAGGGGTGGGAGAAAAACTGTTTTTT; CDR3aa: CASSQDFGGVGEKLFF
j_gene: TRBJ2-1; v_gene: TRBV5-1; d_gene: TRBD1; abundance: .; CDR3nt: TGCGCCAGCAGCCCCGGACAGGGTTCCTACAATGAGCAGTTCTTC; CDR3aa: CASSPGQGSYNEQFF
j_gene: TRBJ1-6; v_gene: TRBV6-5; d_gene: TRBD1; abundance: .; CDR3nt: TGTGCCAGCAGGGTCTCCGGGACAGCCCTTCGCACCCTCCACTTT; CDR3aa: CASRVSGTALRTLHF
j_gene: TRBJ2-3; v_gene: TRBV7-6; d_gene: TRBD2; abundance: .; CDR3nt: TGTGCCAGCAGCCGGGGACTAGCTACTATAGATACGCAGTATTTT; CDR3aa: CASSRGLATIDTQYF
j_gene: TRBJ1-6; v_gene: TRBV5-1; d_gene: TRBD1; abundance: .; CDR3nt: TGCGCCAGCAGTTCCACCGGGACAGGGGAATCACCCCTCCACTTT; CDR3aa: CASSSTGTGESPLHF
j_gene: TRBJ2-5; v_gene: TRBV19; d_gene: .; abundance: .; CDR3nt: TGTGCCAGTAGTATTTGGACCCAAGAGACCCAGTACTTC; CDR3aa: CASSIWTQETQYF
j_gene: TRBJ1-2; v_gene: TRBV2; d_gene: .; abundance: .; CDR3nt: TGTGCCAGCAGGTACTCACCAGGGGAAGGCTACACCTTC; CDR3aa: CASRYSPGEGYTF
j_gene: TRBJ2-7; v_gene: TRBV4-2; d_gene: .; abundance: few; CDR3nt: TGTGCCAGCAGCCAAGATCACGGGGGCGGGGGCTACGAGCAGTACTTC; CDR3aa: CASSQDHGGGGYEQYF
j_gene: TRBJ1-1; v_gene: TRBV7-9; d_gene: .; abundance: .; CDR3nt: TGTGCCAGCGGTCGTCCTGAACCATTCGCTGAAGCTTTCTTT; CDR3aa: CASGRPEPFAEAFF
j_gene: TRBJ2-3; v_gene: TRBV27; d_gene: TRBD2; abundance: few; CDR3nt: TGTGCCAGCAGTTTGAGACTAGCGGGGGGGGATACGCAGTATTTT; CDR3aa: CASSLRLAGGDTQYF
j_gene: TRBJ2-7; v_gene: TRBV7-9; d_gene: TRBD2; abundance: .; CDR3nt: TGTGCCAGCAGTCCCTCCGGGGGGTACGAGCAGTACTTC; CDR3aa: CASSPSGGYEQYF
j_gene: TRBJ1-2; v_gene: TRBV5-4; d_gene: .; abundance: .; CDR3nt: TGTGCCAGCAGCGCCCCCTCTAACTATGGCTACACCTTC; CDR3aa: CASSAPSNYGYTF
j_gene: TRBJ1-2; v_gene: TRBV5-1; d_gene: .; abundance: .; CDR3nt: TGCGCCAGCAGAGCGGCCGGGACCTTAAATTATGGCTACACCTTC; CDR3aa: CASRAAGTLNYGYTF
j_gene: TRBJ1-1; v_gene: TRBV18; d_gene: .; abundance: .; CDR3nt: TGTGCCAGCTCCCCAGGGACACACCAAACGAACACTGAAGCTTTCTTT; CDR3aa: CASSPGTHQTNTEAFF
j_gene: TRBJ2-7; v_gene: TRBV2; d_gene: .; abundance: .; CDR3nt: TGTGCCAGCTCAAACCTCTACGAGCAGTACTTC; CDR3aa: CASSNLYEQYF
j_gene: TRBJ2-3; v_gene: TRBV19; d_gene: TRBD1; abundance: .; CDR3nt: TGTGCCAGTAGTTCCTACAGGGGAGGCACAGATACGCAGTATTTT; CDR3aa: CASSSYRGGTDTQYF
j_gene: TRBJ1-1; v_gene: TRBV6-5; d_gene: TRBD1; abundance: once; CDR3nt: TGTGCCAGCATCTCACAGGGGGAAGGGGATGAAGCTTTCTTT; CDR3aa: CASISQGEGDEAFF
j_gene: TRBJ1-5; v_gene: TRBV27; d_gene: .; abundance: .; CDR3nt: TGTGCCAGCAGTTTATCAGGTGGCCGAAATCAGCCCCAGCATTTT; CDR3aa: CASSLSGGRNQPQHF
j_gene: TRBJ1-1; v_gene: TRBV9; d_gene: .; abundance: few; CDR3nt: TGTGCCAGCAGCCCCCTACAGGGGAACACTGAAGCTTTCTTT; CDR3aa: CASSPLQGNTEAFF
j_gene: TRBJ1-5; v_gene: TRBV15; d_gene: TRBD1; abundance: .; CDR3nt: TGTGCCACCAGCAGAGAGAAAATTCCGGGACAGGGTTCAGGTCAGCCCCAGCATTTT; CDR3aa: CATSREKIPGQGSGQPQHF
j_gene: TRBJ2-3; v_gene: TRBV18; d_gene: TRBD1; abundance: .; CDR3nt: TGTGCCAGCTCACGTACCAGACAGGGAATGGGAACAGATACGCAGTATTTT; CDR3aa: CASSRTRQGMGTDTQYF
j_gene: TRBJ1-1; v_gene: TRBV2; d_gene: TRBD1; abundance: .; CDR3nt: TGTGCCAGTTTCCGGGACAGAGAGAACACTGAAGCTTTCTTT; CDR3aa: CASFRDRENTEAFF
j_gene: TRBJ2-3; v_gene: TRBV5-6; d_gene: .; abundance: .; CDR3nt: TGTGCCAGCAGCTTGGAGGGGAGCACAGATACGCAGTATTTT; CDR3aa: CASSLEGSTDTQYF